Sequencing of this TCR beta chain was carried out in a study of molecular identifiers for immune sequencing clone quantification. V lost 1 base, J lost 3 bases, and 5 bases stayed unmatched. This CDR3 region has 15 residues. Per the germline V gene, CDR1 is MNHEY and CDR2 is SMNVEV (reference sequence). Naive CD8 T cell sorting was performed on the CD8+CD4-CCR7+CD45RA+ phenotype. In preparing bulk TCR libraries, previously described methods and listed TCR primers were used. Via MiXCR, TCRdb re-called the PCR reads, giving one row per CDR3 protein. The sample has about half a million distinct CDR3 sequences, 25% seen once.

V usage is TRBV27 and J usage is TRBJ2-7; TRBD2 agrees at 8 bases. This receptor was obtained from a human donor in good health. Some libraries in this study had Jurkat cell RNA spiked in. Material for sequencing was naive CD8+ T cells from blood, with Jurkat cell RNA spiked in. Subset here: FACS-sorted CD8+CD4-CCR7+CD45RA+ naive T cells. The CDR3 here is CASSLFGLAGYEQYF. The CDR3 coding sequence is TGTGCCAGCAGTTTATTCGGGCTAGCGGGCTACGAGCAGTACTTC.